This T cell receptor beta chain stems from a study of a mutant IDH1 vaccine in newly diagnosed glioma. Study in general: Treated individuals were 62.5% male and approximately 38% female, averaging about 40 years of age. Earlier treatment was radiotherapy, temozolomide, or both, with most getting both.

Broader study findings: A vaccine-induced immune response developed in roughly 93% of the patients.

Comments on this clone: The target antigen is unknown.

Trimming at V came to 2 bases and at J to 2 bases, leaving 2 bases not matched to a gene. From germline, CDR1 is SGHTA and CDR2 FQGNSA. The CDR3 has 14 residues. Data came from immunoSEQ multiplex PCR; TCRdb stores just in-frame clones and leaves some out. The sample carries approximately 54,000 clones, approximately 78% recorded once. Time point specified: baseline, week 1 (first vaccination visit). Treatment noted: pre-vaccination baseline after standard-of-care therapy. In every donor, the tumor was a new WHO grade 3 or 4 IDH1-mutant, ATRX-lost astrocytoma. The chain combines TRBV7-2 with TRBJ1-2; 7 nucleotides match TRBD1. This specimen was PBMCs, taken from a glioma patient treated with radiotherapy, temozolomide or both. This receptor was identified in a young man with glioma. The CDR3 DNA reads as TGTGCCAGCAGCTTACAGACAGGGAACTATGGCTACACCTTC. Protein sequence: CASSLQTGNYGYTF. The full variable domain, completed using reference TRBV7-2 and TRBJ1-2, is GAGVSQSPSNKVTEKGKDVELRCDPISGHTALYWYRQSLGQGLEFLIYFQGNSAPDKSGLPSDRFSAERTGGSVSTLTIQRTQQEDSAVYLCASSLQTGNYGYTFGSGTRLTVV.